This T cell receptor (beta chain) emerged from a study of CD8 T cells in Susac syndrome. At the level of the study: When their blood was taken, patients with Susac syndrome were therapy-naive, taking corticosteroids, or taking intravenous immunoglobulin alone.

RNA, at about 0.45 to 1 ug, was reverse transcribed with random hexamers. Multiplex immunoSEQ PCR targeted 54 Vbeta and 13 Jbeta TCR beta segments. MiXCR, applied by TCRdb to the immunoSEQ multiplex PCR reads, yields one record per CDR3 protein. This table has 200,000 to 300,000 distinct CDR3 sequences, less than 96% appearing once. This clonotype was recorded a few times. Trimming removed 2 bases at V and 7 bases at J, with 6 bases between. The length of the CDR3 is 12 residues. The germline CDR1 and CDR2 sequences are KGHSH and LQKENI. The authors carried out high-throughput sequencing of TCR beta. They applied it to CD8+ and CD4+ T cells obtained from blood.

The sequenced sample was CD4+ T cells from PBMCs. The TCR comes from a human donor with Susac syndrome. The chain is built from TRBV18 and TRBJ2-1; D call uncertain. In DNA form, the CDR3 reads TGTGCCAGCTCACCAGCAAGGAATGAGCAGTTCTTC. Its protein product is CASSPARNEQFF.